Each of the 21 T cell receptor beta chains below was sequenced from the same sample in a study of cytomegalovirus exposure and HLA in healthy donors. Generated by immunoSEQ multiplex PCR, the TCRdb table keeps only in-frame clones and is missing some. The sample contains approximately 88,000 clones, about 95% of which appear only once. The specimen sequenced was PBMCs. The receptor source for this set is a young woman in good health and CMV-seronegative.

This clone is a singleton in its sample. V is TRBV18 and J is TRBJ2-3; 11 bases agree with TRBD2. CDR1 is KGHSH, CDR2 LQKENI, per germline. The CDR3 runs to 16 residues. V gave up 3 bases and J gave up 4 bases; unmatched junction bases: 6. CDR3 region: CASSPVLAGASDTQYF. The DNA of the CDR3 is TGTGCCAGCTCACCCGTACTAGCGGGAGCCTCAGATACGCAGTATTTT.

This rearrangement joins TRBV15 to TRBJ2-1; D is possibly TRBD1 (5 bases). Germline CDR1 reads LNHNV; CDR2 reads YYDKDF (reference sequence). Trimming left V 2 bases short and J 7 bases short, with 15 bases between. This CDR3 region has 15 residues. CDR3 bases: TGTGCCACCAGCAGAAGGACAACTGTGGGGAATGAGCAGTTCTTC. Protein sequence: CATSRRTTVGNEQFF.

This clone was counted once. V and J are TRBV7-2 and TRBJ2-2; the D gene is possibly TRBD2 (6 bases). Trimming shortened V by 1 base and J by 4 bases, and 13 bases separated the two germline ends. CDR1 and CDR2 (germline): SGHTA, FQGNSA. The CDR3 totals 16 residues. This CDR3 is CASSLVVGGPTGELFF. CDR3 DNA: TGTGCCAGCAGCTTAGTAGTGGGAGGCCCCACCGGGGAGCTGTTTTTT.

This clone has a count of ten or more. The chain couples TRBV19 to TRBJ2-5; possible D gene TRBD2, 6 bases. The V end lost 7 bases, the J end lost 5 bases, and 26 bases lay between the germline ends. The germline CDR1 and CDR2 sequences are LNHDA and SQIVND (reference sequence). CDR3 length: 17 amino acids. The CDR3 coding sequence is TGTGCCAGTACCTATAGCGGAGTTTGCCCCCGCCGGGAGACCCAGTACTTC. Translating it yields CASTYSGVCPRRETQYF.

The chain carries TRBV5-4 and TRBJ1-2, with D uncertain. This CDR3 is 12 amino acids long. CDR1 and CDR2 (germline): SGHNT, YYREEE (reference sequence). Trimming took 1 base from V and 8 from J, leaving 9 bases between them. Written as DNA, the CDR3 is TGTGCCAGCAGCTTGTGGGGAGGAGGCTACACCTTC. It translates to CASSLWGGGYTF.

Here the CDR3 reads CASAVSILYEQYF. CDR3 nucleotide sequence: TGTGCTAGTGCCGTCTCCATACTCTACGAGCAGTACTTC. This sequence joins TRBV12-5 and TRBJ2-7; D uncertain. The CDR3 loop spans 13 amino acids. Germline CDR1 reads LGHNT; CDR2 reads FRNRAP. V gave up 7 bases and J gave up 3 bases, with 13 bases separating them.

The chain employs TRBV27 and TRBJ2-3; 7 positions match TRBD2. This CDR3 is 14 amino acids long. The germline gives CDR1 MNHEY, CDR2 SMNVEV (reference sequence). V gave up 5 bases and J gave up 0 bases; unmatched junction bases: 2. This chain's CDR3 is CASSRGSSTDTQYF. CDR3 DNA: TGTGCCAGCAGTCGCGGGAGCAGCACAGATACGCAGTATTTT.

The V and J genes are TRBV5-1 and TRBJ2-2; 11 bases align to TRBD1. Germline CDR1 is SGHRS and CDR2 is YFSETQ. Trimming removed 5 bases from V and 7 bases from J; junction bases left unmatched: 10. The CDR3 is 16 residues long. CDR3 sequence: CASRPGQGARGGELFF. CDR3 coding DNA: TGCGCCAGCAGACCTGGACAGGGGGCGCGAGGCGGGGAGCTGTTTTTT.

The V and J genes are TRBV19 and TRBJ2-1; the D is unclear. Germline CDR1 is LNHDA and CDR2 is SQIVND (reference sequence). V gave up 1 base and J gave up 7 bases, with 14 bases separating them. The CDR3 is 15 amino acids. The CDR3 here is CASSIASLGWNEQFF. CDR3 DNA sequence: TGTGCCAGTAGTATAGCTTCGCTAGGATGGAATGAGCAGTTCTTC.

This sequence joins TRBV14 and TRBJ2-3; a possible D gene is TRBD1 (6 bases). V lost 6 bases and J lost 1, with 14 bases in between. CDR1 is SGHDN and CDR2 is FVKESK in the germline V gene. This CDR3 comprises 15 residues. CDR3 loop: CASSPGQERTDTQYF. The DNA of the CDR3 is TGTGCCAGCAGTCCGGGACAAGAGCGCACAGATACGCAGTATTTT. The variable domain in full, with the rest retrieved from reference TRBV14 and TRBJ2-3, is EAGVTQFPSHSVIEKGQTVTLRCDPISGHDNLYWYRRVMGKEIKFLLHFVKESKQDESGMPNNRFLAERTGGTYSTLKVQPAELEDSGVYFCASSPGQERTDTQYFGPGTRLTVL.

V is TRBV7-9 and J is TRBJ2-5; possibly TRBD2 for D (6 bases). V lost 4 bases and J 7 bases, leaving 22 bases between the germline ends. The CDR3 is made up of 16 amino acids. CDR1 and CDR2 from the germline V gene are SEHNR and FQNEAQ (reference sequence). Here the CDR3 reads CASSSLEGRHPGTQYF. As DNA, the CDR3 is TGTGCCAGCAGCTCCCTGGAGGGGCGCCACCCGGGGACCCAGTACTTC.

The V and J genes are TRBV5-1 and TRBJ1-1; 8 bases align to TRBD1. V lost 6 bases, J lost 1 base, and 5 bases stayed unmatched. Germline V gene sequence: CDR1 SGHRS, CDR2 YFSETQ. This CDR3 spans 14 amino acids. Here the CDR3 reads CASTGTGQNTEAFF. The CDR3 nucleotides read TGCGCCAGCACCGGGACAGGCCAGAACACTGAAGCTTTCTTT.

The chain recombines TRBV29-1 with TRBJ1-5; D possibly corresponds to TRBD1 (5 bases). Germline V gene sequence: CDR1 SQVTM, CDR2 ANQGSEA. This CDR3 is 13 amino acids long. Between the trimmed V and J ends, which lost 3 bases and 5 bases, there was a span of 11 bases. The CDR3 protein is CSVEGQPDQPQHF. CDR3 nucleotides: TGCAGCGTTGAGGGGCAACCCGATCAGCCCCAGCATTTT.

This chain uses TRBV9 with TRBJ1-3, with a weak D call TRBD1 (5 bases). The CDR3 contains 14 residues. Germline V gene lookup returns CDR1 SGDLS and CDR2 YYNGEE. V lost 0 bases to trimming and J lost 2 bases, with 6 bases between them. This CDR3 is CASSVGGAGNTIYF. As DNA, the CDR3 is TGTGCCAGCAGCGTAGGGGGGGCTGGAAACACCATATATTTT.

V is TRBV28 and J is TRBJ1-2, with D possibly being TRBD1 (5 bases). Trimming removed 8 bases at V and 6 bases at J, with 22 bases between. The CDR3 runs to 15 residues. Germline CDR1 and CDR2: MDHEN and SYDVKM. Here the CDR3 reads CASYLSGGTRNGYTF. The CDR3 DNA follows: TGTGCCAGCTACCTATCGGGGGGGACCCGGAATGGCTACACCTTC.

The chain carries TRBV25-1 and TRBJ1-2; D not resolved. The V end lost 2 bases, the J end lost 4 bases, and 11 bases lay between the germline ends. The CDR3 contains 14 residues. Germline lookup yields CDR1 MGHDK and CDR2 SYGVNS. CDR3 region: CASSEGGRIYGYTF. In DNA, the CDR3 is TGTGCCAGCAGTGAAGGAGGCCGGATCTATGGCTACACCTTC.

The CDR3 nucleotides are TGTGCCAGCACCCAGCAACAGGGGGCGTGGGTTCTTTTCTCCTACGAGCAGTACTTC. It codes for CASTQQQGAWVLFSYEQYF. This rearrangement joins TRBV27 to TRBJ2-7, with 9 bases matching TRBD1. Trimming at V came to 7 bases and at J to 0 bases, leaving 19 bases not matched to a gene. The CDR3 loop spans 19 amino acids. Germline assignment: CDR1 MNHEY and CDR2 SMNVEV (reference sequence).

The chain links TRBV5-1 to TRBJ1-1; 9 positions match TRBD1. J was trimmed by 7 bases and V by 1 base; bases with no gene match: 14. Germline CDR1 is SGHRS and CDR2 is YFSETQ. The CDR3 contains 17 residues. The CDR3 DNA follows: TGCGCCAGCAGCTTGATCACCGGGACAGGGAACACCGGTGAAGCTTTCTTT. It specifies CASSLITGTGNTGEAFF.

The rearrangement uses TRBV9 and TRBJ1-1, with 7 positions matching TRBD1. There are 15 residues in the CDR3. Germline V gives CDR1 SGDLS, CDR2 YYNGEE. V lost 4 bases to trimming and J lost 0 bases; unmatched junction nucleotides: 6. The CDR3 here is CASSPSGQVNTEAFF. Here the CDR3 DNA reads TGTGCCAGCAGCCCATCCGGACAGGTGAACACTGAAGCTTTCTTT.

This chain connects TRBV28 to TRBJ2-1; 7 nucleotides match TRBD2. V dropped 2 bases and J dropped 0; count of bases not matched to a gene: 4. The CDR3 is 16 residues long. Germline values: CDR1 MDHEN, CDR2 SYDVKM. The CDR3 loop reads CASSLEGTNSYNEQFF. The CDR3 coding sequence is TGTGCCAGCAGTTTAGAAGGGACTAACTCCTACAATGAGCAGTTCTTC.

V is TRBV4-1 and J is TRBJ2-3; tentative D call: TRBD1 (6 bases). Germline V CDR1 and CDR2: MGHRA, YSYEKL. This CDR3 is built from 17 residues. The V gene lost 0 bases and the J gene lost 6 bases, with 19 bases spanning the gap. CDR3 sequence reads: CASSQDLRAGAEDTQYF. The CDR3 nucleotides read TGCGCCAGCAGCCAAGATCTCAGGGCAGGGGCCGAGGATACGCAGTATTTT.